The 2 T cell receptor beta chains below all came from one sample that was sequenced in a study of response to subunit inactivated influenza vaccine. In TCRdb, the RT-PCR reads were re-called with MiXCR into one record per CDR3 protein. This sample has more than 400,000 distinct CDR3 sequences, with around 7.7% found just once. This specimen was PBMCs from blood, taken 23 to 25 months after vaccination. The receptors derive from a man aged 45 to 70 who received an inactivated influenza vaccine.

This clonotype appeared a few times. V and J are TRBV6-2 or TRBV6-3 and TRBJ2-7; weak D call: TRBD1 (5 bases). Germline CDR1 reads MNHEY; CDR2 reads SVGEGT. The CDR3 has 14 amino acids. V was cut by 0 bases and J by 3 bases, with 9 bases left in between. Here the CDR3 reads CASSYSTANYEQYF. The CDR3 DNA follows: TGTGCCAGCAGTTACTCGACAGCAAACTACGAGCAGTACTTC.

This clonotype appeared many times. J is TRBJ2-2 and V is TRBV7-9, with D perhaps matching TRBD1 (6 bases). The V gene lost 1 base and the J gene lost 4 bases, with 7 bases spanning the gap. The CDR3 is 14 amino acids. Germline values: CDR1 SEHNR, CDR2 FQNEAQ (reference sequence). CDR3 in DNA: TGTGCCAGCAGCTTAGTACAGGGCACCGGGGAGCTGTTTTTT. Translating it yields CASSLVQGTGELFF.